This T cell receptor (beta chain) stems from a study of T cell clones after liver transplantation. Looking at the study overall: In this trial, immunosuppression withdrawal was attempted within 2 years of liver transplant. Patients counted as tolerant after at least one year off all immunosuppression, enzymes not exceeding twice normal. TCRbeta sequencing after a pre-transplant mixed lymphocyte reaction identified graft-donor-reactive clones, later tracked in post-transplant blood.

The V gene's germline CDR1 is MGHRA and CDR2 YSYEKL. The junction had 8 bases not matched to a gene; V was cut back by 4 bases and J by 4 bases. The CDR3 is 17 residues long. Produced via immunoSEQ multiplex PCR; TCRdb's table is partial and in-frame only. The table lists about 70,000 clones, roughly 80% of them singletons, with 0.79% in the top ten. This sequence was found in a human patient who received a liver transplant. The graft donor may be the source of some T cells. The sample in question was CD4+ T cells from blood, obtained 12 months after liver transplant. The chain is built from TRBV4-1 and TRBJ2-1; 12 bases agree with TRBD2. CDR3 sequence (DNA): TGCGCCAGCAGCCCCCAGCCCACTAGCGGGAGGTACAATGAGCAGTTCTTC. It specifies CASSPQPTSGRYNEQFF.